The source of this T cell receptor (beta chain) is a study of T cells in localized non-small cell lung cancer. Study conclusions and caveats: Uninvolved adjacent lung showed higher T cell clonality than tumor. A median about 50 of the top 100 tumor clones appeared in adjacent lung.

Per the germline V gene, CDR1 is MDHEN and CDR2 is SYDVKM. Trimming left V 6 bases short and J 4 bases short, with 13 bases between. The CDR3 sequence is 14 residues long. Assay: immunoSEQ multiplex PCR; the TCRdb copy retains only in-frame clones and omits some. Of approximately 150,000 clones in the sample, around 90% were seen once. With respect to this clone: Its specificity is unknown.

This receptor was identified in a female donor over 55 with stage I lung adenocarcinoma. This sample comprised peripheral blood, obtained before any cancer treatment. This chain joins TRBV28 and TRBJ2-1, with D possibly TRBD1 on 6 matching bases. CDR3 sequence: CASRKNRVYNEQFF. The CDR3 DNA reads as TGTGCCAGCAGAAAGAACAGGGTTTACAATGAGCAGTTCTTC.